Listed here are 29 T cell receptor beta chains from one sample, sequenced in a study of shared clonotypes between healthy human individuals. TCRdb's table, derived via immunoSEQ multiplex PCR, lists solely in-frame clones and lacks some. The sample has approximately 400,000 clones, about 96% seen once; the top ten hold approximately 0.32%. Input material: memory CD8+ T cells sorted from blood. Documented subset: CD45RO+ cells pooled with CCR7-negative TemRA cells. All receptors come from a man aged 25-40 years in good health.

The genes are TRBV6-5 and TRBJ1-2; D unresolved. CDR3 length: 15 amino acids. CDR1 and CDR2 from the germline V gene are MNHEY and SVGAGI. V shed 0 bases and J shed 4 bases, with 12 bases lying between them. The CDR3 nucleotides read TGTGCCAGCAGTTACTCGAGTGTTCCGCTCTATGGCTACACCTTC. This codes for CASSYSSVPLYGYTF.

The chain joins TRBV30 to TRBJ1-2, with D maybe TRBD1 (6 bases). CDR3 size: 13 residues. V dropped 5 bases and J dropped 4 bases, with 14 bases sitting between them. Looked up from germline, CDR1 is GTSNPN and CDR2 is SVGIG (reference sequence). The CDR3 DNA sequence: TGTGCCTGGGGACAGAGGCCCCTCTATGGCTACACCTTC. This encodes CAWGQRPLYGYTF.

This chain joins TRBV18 and TRBJ2-7; the D gene is possibly TRBD1 (6 bases). From germline, CDR1 is KGHSH and CDR2 LQKENI. This CDR3 spans 15 amino acids. Trimming removed 5 bases at V and 9 bases at J, with 23 bases between. The CDR3 sequence: CASSKLGQGLKVQYF. CDR3 DNA: TGTGCCAGCTCAAAACTTGGGCAGGGGCTTAAGGTGCAGTACTTC.

J is TRBJ2-1 and V is TRBV4-2; 13 positions match TRBD2. CDR1 is LGHNA, CDR2 YNFKEQ, per germline. V lost 0 bases and J lost 9; bases outside the gene matches: 2. CDR3 size: 15 residues. This chain's CDR3 is CASSQDRTSGSEQFF. CDR3 nucleotide sequence: TGTGCCAGCAGCCAAGATAGGACTAGCGGGAGTGAGCAGTTCTTC.

The DNA for the CDR3 is TGTGCCAGCAGTTTCGGCGGGAGATACAATGAGCAGTTCTTC. It specifies CASSFGGRYNEQFF. This rearrangement joins TRBV28 to TRBJ2-1; 7 bases line up with TRBD2. Germline CDR1 MDHEN, CDR2 SYDVKM. With 3 bases clipped from V and 4 bases from J, the junction kept 3 bases outside the gene matches. The CDR3 runs 14 residues.

The chain combines TRBV18 with TRBJ1-1; TRBD1 matches 8 bases. V was pared by 8 bases and J by 5 bases, with 16 bases of the junction left unmatched. This CDR3 is 16 amino acids long. Germline values: CDR1 KGHSH, CDR2 LQKENI. The CDR3 sequence: CASTARIRQGRTEAFF. The CDR3 coding sequence is TGTGCCAGCACAGCCCGGATCAGACAGGGGAGGACTGAAGCTTTCTTT.

The chain carries TRBV19 and TRBJ2-7, with TRBD1 matching 8 bases. Germline V gene sequence: CDR1 LNHDA, CDR2 SQIVND (reference sequence). The trim removed 6 bases at V and 3 bases at J, leaving 4 bases unmatched. This CDR3 contains 13 residues. Here the CDR3 reads CASRGTGYYEQYF. CDR3 sequence (DNA): TGTGCCAGTAGGGGGACAGGCTACTACGAGCAGTACTTC.

The V call is TRBV5-4, the J call TRBJ1-1; D gene uncertain. V lost 0 bases and J 0 bases, leaving 9 bases between the germline ends. The CDR3 runs to 15 residues. Germline CDR1 SGHNT, CDR2 YYREEE (reference sequence). The CDR3 loop is CASSLGGAVNTEAFF. As DNA, the CDR3 is TGTGCCAGCAGCTTGGGGGGAGCGGTGAACACTGAAGCTTTCTTT.

The gene calls are TRBV2 and TRBJ2-3; a weak D match, TRBD1 (6 bases). Between the trimmed V and J ends, which lost 1 base and 2 bases, there was a span of 10 bases. CDR3 length equals 15 residues. CDR1 and CDR2 (germline): SNHLY, FYNNEI. The CDR3 DNA is TGTGCCAGCAGTGAAGGACAGGCTCTCACAGATACGCAGTATTTT. It yields the protein CASSEGQALTDTQYF.

The genes are TRBV5-4 and TRBJ2-7, with 8 bases matching TRBD2. The V and J ends lost 0 bases and 6 bases, in that order; junction bases with no gene match: 8. CDR1 and CDR2 from the germline V gene are SGHNT and YYREEE (reference sequence). The CDR3 runs to 15 residues. The CDR3 nucleotides are TGTGCCAGCAGCTTGGTGGCGGGAGGTCGCCCCGAGCAGTACTTC. It encodes CASSLVAGGRPEQYF.

The V and J genes are TRBV27 and TRBJ1-2; D is possibly TRBD1 (5 bases). Trimming left V 7 bases short and J 6 bases short, with 18 bases between. This CDR3 region has 14 residues. From germline, CDR1 is MNHEY and CDR2 SMNVEV (reference sequence). The CDR3 DNA is TGTGCCAGCACTTCCCCGGGGGTTCCGGATGGCTACACCTTC. Amino acid sequence: CASTSPGVPDGYTF.

The chain combines TRBV27 with TRBJ2-2; TRBD2 aligns across 7 bases. This CDR3 has 15 amino acids. V was pared by 3 bases and J by 2 bases, with 3 bases of the junction left unmatched. The germline V gene encodes CDR1 MNHEY and CDR2 SMNVEV (reference sequence). The CDR3 DNA is TGTGCCAGCAGTTTTGAGCGGGGTAACACCGGGGAGCTGTTTTTT. Its protein is CASSFERGNTGELFF.

This sequence joins TRBV6-5 and TRBJ1-6; possibly TRBD1 for D (6 bases). The CDR3 covers 15 residues. Germline V gene lookup returns CDR1 MNHEY and CDR2 SVGAGI. Trimming shortened V by 0 bases and J by 6 bases, and 9 bases separated the two germline ends. This CDR3 reads CASSYSGAANSPLHF. CDR3 DNA sequence: TGTGCCAGCAGTTACTCGGGGGCAGCTAATTCACCCCTCCACTTT.

This sequence joins TRBV30 and TRBJ2-1, with D unclear. V dropped 2 bases and J dropped 8 bases, with 7 bases sitting between them. Germline lookup yields CDR1 GTSNPN and CDR2 SVGIG (reference sequence). This CDR3 has 11 residues. For the CDR3, the DNA is TGTGCCTGGAGTTTAAAGTATGAGCAGTTCTTC. This gives the protein CAWSLKYEQFF.

This chain joins TRBV14 and TRBJ2-3; D might be TRBD2 (5 bases). Trimming left V 4 bases short and J 0 bases short, with 14 bases between. This CDR3 contains 16 residues. Per the germline V gene, CDR1 is SGHDN and CDR2 is FVKESK. The DNA of the CDR3 is TGTGCCAGCAGCCTCGCGGGCAATCCTAGCACAGATACGCAGTATTTT. This translates into CASSLAGNPSTDTQYF.

The chain links TRBV9 to TRBJ2-5, with unresolved D. Germline CDR1 reads SGDLS; CDR2 reads YYNGEE. This CDR3 spans 15 amino acids. Trimming stripped 3 bases from V and 1 base from J, with 13 bases between. The CDR3 sequence is CASSAGGPLQETQYF. As DNA, the CDR3 is TGTGCCAGCAGCGCGGGCGGACCCCTCCAAGAGACCCAGTACTTC.

The J gene is TRBJ2-1, the V gene TRBV20-1, with D hard to call. The CDR3 totals 11 residues. CDR1 is DFQATT, CDR2 SNEGSKA, per germline (reference sequence). V lost 5 bases, J lost 4 bases, and 6 bases lay in between. The CDR3 sequence is CSAGQYNEQFF. CDR3 nucleotide sequence: TGCAGTGCTGGGCAGTACAATGAGCAGTTCTTC.

The V gene is TRBV27, the J gene TRBJ2-6, with 12 bases that match TRBD1. V shed 4 bases and J 4 bases; nucleotides not matched to a gene: 8. Germline V gene lookup returns CDR1 MNHEY and CDR2 SMNVEV (reference sequence). This CDR3 region has 18 residues. The DNA for the CDR3 is TGTGCCAGCAGTTCCCGGGACAGGGGGCTTTCGGGGGCCAACGTCCTGACTTTC. As protein: CASSSRDRGLSGANVLTF.

V is TRBV4-1 and J is TRBJ2-3; maybe TRBD2 (6 bases). Germline CDR1 and CDR2: MGHRA and YSYEKL. V lost 1 base and J lost 5, with 13 bases in between. The CDR3 totals 15 residues. CDR3 loop: CASSQGSGRRDTQYF. CDR3 nucleotide sequence: TGCGCCAGCAGCCAAGGTTCTGGGAGGAGAGATACGCAGTATTTT.

V is TRBV2 and J is TRBJ2-7, with D possibly called TRBD1 or TRBD2 (5 bases each). This CDR3 has 14 residues. Per the germline V gene, CDR1 is SNHLY and CDR2 is FYNNEI. With 6 bases removed from V and 2 bases from J, the gap between germline ends came to 14 bases. CDR3 amino acids: CASRRTLGAYEQYF. For the CDR3, the DNA is TGTGCCAGCAGGCGGACTTTAGGGGCCTACGAGCAGTACTTC. The variable domain in full, completed from reference TRBV2 and TRBJ2-7, reads EPEVTQTPSHQVTQMGQEVILRCVPISNHLYFYWYRQILGQKVEFLVSFYNNEISEKSEIFDDQFSVERPDGSNFTLKIRSTKLEDSAMYFCASRRTLGAYEQYFGPGTRLTVT.

The chain couples TRBV28 to TRBJ2-6; possible D gene TRBD2, 6 bases. The CDR3 covers 14 residues. In germline, CDR1 is MDHEN, CDR2 SYDVKM. The ends were cut back, 7 bases at V and 5 bases at J, with 12 bases in the middle. The CDR3 here is CASIGGAWANVLTF. As DNA, the CDR3 is TGTGCCAGCATCGGAGGGGCCTGGGCCAACGTCCTGACTTTC. Combining the CDR3 with reference TRBV28 and TRBJ2-6 gives the whole variable domain DVKVTQSSRYLVKRTGEKVFLECVQDMDHENMFWYRQDPGLGLRLIYFSYDVKMKEKGDIPEGYSVSREKKERFSLILESASTNQTSMYLCASIGGAWANVLTFGAGSRLTVL.

The chain uses TRBV27 and TRBJ2-2; D is uncertain. The germline CDR1 and CDR2 sequences are MNHEY and SMNVEV (reference sequence). With 3 bases removed from V and 4 bases from J, the gap between germline ends came to 3 bases. The CDR3 consists of 12 residues. As DNA, the CDR3 is TGTGCCAGCAGTTTTCTCACCGGGGAGCTGTTTTTT. This gives the protein CASSFLTGELFF.

This rearrangement joins TRBV5-1 to TRBJ1-1; possible D gene TRBD1, 5 bases. The CDR3 consists of 15 residues. V lost 2 bases and J 0 bases, leaving 11 bases between the germline ends. Germline V gene sequence: CDR1 SGHRS, CDR2 YFSETQ. CDR3 sequence: CASSFEGEMNTEAFF. As DNA, the CDR3 is TGCGCCAGCAGCTTTGAAGGGGAGATGAACACTGAAGCTTTCTTT.

The chain links TRBV28 to TRBJ2-3, with a weak D call TRBD2 (5 bases). Germline values: CDR1 MDHEN, CDR2 SYDVKM. The CDR3 is 10 amino acids. V was cut by 9 bases and J by 6 bases, with 7 bases left in between. The CDR3 region has the DNA TGTGCCAGGCCGGGGGATACGCAGTATTTT. Protein: CARPGDTQYF.

This clone was counted once. Here the CDR3 reads CASSITGSSGGSSYNEQFF. CDR3 bases: TGTGCCAGTAGTATTACGGGGTCAAGCGGGGGGAGCTCCTACAATGAGCAGTTCTTC. The gene calls are TRBV19 and TRBJ2-1, with 9 bases lining up with TRBD2. V was pared by 3 bases and J by 0 bases, with 12 bases of the junction left unmatched. This CDR3 spans 19 amino acids. CDR1 is LNHDA, CDR2 SQIVND, per germline (reference sequence).

This clone came up once. The chain carries TRBV19 and TRBJ2-1; 9 bases line up with TRBD2. The V gene end was trimmed by 5 bases and the J gene end by 11 bases; junction bases not matched to a gene: 10. The CDR3 is 14 residues long. Germline V CDR1 and CDR2: LNHDA, SQIVND (reference sequence). The CDR3 region has the DNA TGTGCCAGTAGTGCCCGGACTAGCGTAAAAAAGCAGTTCTTC. Its translation is CASSARTSVKKQFF.

The rearrangement uses TRBV13 and TRBJ1-1, with a weak D call TRBD1 (5 bases). The germline V and J ends were trimmed by 5 bases and 10 bases, with 20 bases remaining between them. Germline CDR1 reads PRHDT; CDR2 reads FYEKMQ (reference sequence). The CDR3 runs 14 residues. The CDR3 coding sequence is TGTGCCAGCAGCCAGAAACCGTGGGGGGTGGGAGCTTTCTTT. Translated: CASSQKPWGVGAFF.

The J gene is TRBJ1-3, the V gene TRBV28; 8 bases map to TRBD1. Trimming at V came to 6 bases and at J to 4 bases, leaving 5 bases not matched to a gene. CDR1 and CDR2 from the germline V gene are MDHEN and SYDVKM. CDR3 size: 14 residues. CDR3 loop: CASRTGQVGNTIYF. The CDR3 coding sequence is TGTGCCAGCAGAACGGGACAGGTCGGAAACACCATATATTTT.

The CDR3 spells CSVGGRNTGELFF. The DNA of the CDR3 is TGCAGCGTTGGAGGCAGAAACACCGGGGAGCTGTTTTTT. The rearrangement uses TRBV29-1 and TRBJ2-2; D unclear. Germline V CDR1 and CDR2: SQVTM, ANQGSEA. V was shortened by 4 bases and J by 2 bases, with 8 bases between the two germline ends. The length of the CDR3 is 13 residues.